These T cell receptor beta chains were read from a single sample in a study of CD8 T cells in ankylosing spondylitis. Via MiXCR, TCRdb re-called the 5' RACE reads, giving one row per CDR3 protein. The table shows 240,000 or so distinct CDR3 sequences, with around a tenth occurring only once. Sequenced input: blood, either unsorted or a sorted T cell fraction (not recorded which). These receptors came from a male donor with ankylosing spondylitis or in good health (not recorded which). Each CDR3 is given without its conserved first and last residue. D genes are given only for firm matches. Some rows have no size entry. The others give once, few or many, or a class for an expanded clone.

length: 14
V: TRBV5-1
size: many
D: -
CDR3: ATRRGWADPLYEQY

length: 13
V: TRBV27
size: many
D: TRBD2
CDR3: ASSLGVAGYYEQY

length: 11
V: TRBV29-1
size: -
D: -
CDR3: SVAGMTGDEQF

length: 10
V: TRBV20-1
size: many
D: -
CDR3: SARKDYNEQF

length: 12
V: TRBV5-1
size: many
D: TRBD2
CDR3: ASSPGGSYNEQF

length: 14
V: TRBV7-8
size: many
D: -
CDR3: ASSPQGRASYSPLH

length: 11
V: TRBV29-1
size: -
D: -
CDR3: SSIGGGADTQY

length: 13
V: TRBV18
size: -
D: -
CDR3: ASSPAIYPSYEQY

length: 13
V: TRBV6-1
size: -
D: TRBD1
CDR3: ASSGRTGQTRELF

length: 13
V: TRBV5-1
size: many
D: -
CDR3: ASSLEPDSYNEQF

length: 12
V: TRBV5-6
size: -
D: -
CDR3: ASSFFGEYGELF

length: 13
V: TRBV2
size: -
D: -
CDR3: ASSAARAVAGELF

length: 13
V: TRBV29-1
size: many
D: TRBD1
CDR3: SVEELGQGYNEQF

length: 15
V: TRBV20-1
size: -
D: TRBD2
CDR3: CAPKTSGALTYNEQF

length: 10
V: TRBV2
size: -
D: -
CDR3: ASSEESDTQY

length: 12
V: TRBV7-9
size: -
D: TRBD1
CDR3: ASSRGQELEKLF

length: 13
V: TRBV7-9
size: few
D: -
CDR3: ASSLSDGGYTEAF

length: 12
V: TRBV7-8
size: many
D: -
CDR3: ASSLAISGTEAF

length: 12
V: TRBV5-1
size: many
D: TRBD1
CDR3: ASSFGTENSPLH

length: 14
V: TRBV7-3
size: many
D: TRBD2
CDR3: ASSLGGTSPQETQY

length: 16
V: TRBV5-5
size: -
D: -
CDR3: ASSDRDGGTGFTGELF

length: 12
V: TRBV28
size: few
D: -
CDR3: ASSLTGSADTQY

length: 12
V: TRBV6-2/TRBV6-3
size: many
D: -
CDR3: ASSYVAGFYEQY

length: 15
V: TRBV4-1
size: few
D: TRBD2
CDR3: ASSQPLGTSGYNEQF

length: 11
V: TRBV11-2
size: many
D: -
CDR3: ASSPGLKETQY

length: 11
V: TRBV5-5
size: many
D: -
CDR3: ASSVSRESEAF

length: 11
V: TRBV20-1
size: many
D: -
CDR3: SARVTSTDTQY

length: 13
V: TRBV5-6
size: many
D: -
CDR3: ASSLHGLFNSPLH

length: 14
V: TRBV6-4
size: few
D: TRBD1
CDR3: ASSHGQDPGANVLT

length: 17
V: TRBV12-2
size: -
D: -
CDR3: ASRLARFRGAANNSPLH

length: 14
V: TRBV5-1
size: many
D: -
CDR3: ASSLTGGPFTDTQY

length: 11
V: TRBV28
size: few
D: -
CDR3: ASSFMGTDTQY

length: 13
V: TRBV15
size: many
D: -
CDR3: ATSREDPFYNEQF

length: 14
V: TRBV12-3/TRBV12-4
size: many
D: TRBD1
CDR3: ASSLFSGGITGELF

length: 12
V: TRBV7-2
size: many
D: -
CDR3: ASSYRRDQETQY

length: 13
V: TRBV7-2
size: many
D: TRBD2
CDR3: ASSLETSGRHEQY

length: 12
V: TRBV12-3/TRBV12-4
size: many
D: -
CDR3: ASSPVGTTYEQY

length: 12
V: TRBV4-1
size: -
D: TRBD1
CDR3: ASSHRTGAGELF

length: 12
V: TRBV5-1
size: many
D: -
CDR3: ASRPSTNTGELF

length: 15
V: TRBV15
size: -
D: TRBD1
CDR3: ATSREGQGAFTGELF

length: 13
V: TRBV27
size: many
D: TRBD1
CDR3: ASRPSGTANYGYT